This TCR beta chain was retrieved from a study of shared clonotypes between healthy human individuals. About the research overall: Researchers assigned three CD4 naive, three CD4 memory, two CD8 naive and one CD8 memory plate to each donor.

With 10 bases removed from V and 5 bases from J, the gap between germline ends came to 11 bases. Germline CDR1 MDHEN, CDR2 SYDVKM. The CDR3 runs to 11 residues. This clone was observed a handful of times. Produced via immunoSEQ multiplex PCR; TCRdb's table is partial and in-frame only. Among 850,000 to 1,200,000 clones listed, about 77% were seen once. The chain recombines TRBV28 with TRBJ1-1; D is unresolved. The sequencing input was memory CD4+ T cells sorted from blood. This sample's subset: CD45RA-negative fraction. This TCR was sampled from a man aged 18 to 29 in good health. The CDR3 reads CATRLSTEAFF. CDR3 in DNA: TGTGCCACCCGCCTCTCTACTGAAGCTTTCTTT.